One T cell receptor beta chain is described in this entry. Treatment meaning: some 20 received Ad26.COV2.S at low or high dose, single or two shots; about 5 received placebo; per-sample allocation not given. Collection of the samples took place on day 63 after the first injection of vaccine or placebo. Sequencing was performed with immunoSEQ multiplex PCR; in TCRdb, only in-frame clones are kept and a portion is missing. The top ten clones hold roughly 1.7% of a sample with about 500,000 clones, about 88% of them seen once. The sample comes from a study of Ad26.COV2.S vaccination and SARS-CoV-2 variants. The CDR3 spans 12 residues. Looked up from germline, CDR1 is SQVTM and CDR2 is ANQGSEA. V shed 0 bases and J shed 15 bases, with 15 bases lying between them.

Sample: peripheral blood, taken in a trial of Ad26.COV2.S vaccine versus placebo. The chain links TRBV29-1 to TRBJ2-1; no firm D call. This TCR came from a person between 18 and 65 years old who received the Ad26.COV2.S COVID-19 vaccine or a placebo. CDR3 DNA sequence: TGCAGCGTTGAAGACGGTAGCCCCCTTCGGTTCTTC. This encodes CSVEDGSPLRFF.